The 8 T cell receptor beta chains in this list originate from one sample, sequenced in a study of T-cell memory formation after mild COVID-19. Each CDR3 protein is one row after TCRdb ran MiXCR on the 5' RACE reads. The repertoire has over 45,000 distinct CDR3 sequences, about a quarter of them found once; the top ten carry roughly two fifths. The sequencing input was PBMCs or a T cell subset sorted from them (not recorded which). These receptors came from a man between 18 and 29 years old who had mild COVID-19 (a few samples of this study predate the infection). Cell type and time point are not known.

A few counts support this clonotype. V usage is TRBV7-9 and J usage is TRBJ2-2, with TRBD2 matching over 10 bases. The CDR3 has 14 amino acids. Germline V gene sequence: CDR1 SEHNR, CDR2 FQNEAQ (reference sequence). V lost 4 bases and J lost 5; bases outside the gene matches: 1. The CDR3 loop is CASSWTSGTGELFF. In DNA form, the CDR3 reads TGTGCCAGCAGCTGGACTAGCGGTACCGGGGAGCTGTTTTTT.

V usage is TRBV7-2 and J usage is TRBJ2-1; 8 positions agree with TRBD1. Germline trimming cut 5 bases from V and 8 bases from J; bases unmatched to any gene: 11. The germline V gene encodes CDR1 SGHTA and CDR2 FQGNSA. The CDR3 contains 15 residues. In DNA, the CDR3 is TGTGCCAGCAGCCCCGGACAGGGTTGGGCCGATGAGCAGTTCTTC. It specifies CASSPGQGWADEQFF. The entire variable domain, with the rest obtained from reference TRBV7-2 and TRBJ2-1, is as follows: GAGVSQSPSNKVTEKGKDVELRCDPISGHTALYWYRQSLGQGLEFLIYFQGNSAPDKSGLPSDRFSAERTGGSVSTLTIQRTQQEDSAVYLCASSPGQGWADEQFFGPGTRLTVL.

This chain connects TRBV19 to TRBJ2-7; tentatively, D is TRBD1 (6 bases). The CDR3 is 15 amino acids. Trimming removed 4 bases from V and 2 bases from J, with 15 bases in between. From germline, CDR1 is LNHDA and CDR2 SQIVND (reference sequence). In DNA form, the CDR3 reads TGTGCCAGTAGTACGACCCCGGGACAAGCCTACGAGCAGTACTTC. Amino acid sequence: CASSTTPGQAYEQYF.

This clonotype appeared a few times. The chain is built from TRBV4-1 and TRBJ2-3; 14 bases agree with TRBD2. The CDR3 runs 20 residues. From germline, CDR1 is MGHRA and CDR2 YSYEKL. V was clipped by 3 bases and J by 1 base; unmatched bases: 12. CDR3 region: CASSQNDWTSGGRGTDTQYF. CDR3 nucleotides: TGCGCCAGCAGCCAGAACGACTGGACTAGCGGGGGGCGAGGCACAGATACGCAGTATTTT.

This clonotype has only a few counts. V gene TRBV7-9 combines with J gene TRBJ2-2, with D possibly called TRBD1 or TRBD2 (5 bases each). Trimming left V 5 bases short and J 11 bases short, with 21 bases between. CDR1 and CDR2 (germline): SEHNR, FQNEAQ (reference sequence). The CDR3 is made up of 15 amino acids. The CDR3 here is CASSPPRDDYAELFF. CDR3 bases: TGTGCCAGCAGCCCCCCTCGGGACGACTATGCCGAGCTGTTTTTT.

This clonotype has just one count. This CDR3 reads CASSSGQDRIPEAFF. As DNA, the CDR3 is TGCGCCAGCAGCTCGGGACAGGATAGGATCCCTGAAGCTTTCTTT. V and J are TRBV5-1 and TRBJ1-1; 8 bases match TRBD1. V lost 3 bases, J lost 6 bases, and 10 bases stayed unmatched. CDR3 length: 15 amino acids. CDR1 is SGHRS and CDR2 is YFSETQ in the germline V gene.

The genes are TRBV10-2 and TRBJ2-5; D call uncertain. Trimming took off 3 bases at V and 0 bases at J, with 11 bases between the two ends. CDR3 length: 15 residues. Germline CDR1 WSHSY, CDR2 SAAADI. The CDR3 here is CASSDIGRYQETQYF. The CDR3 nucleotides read TGCGCCAGCAGTGACATCGGCAGGTACCAAGAGACCCAGTACTTC.

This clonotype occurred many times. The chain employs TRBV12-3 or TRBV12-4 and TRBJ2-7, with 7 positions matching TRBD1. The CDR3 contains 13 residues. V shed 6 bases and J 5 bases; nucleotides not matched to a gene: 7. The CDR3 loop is CASSETGFHEQYV. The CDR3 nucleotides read TGTGCCAGCAGCGAGACAGGGTTCCACGAGCAGTACGTC.